This TCR beta chain was sequenced in a study of naive and memory T cell subsets. Study-wide results and limits: Over 95% of naive TCR sequences appeared only once after error correction, unlike memory subsets. Diversity fell and Gini index rose from naive through CM, EM, EMRA.

An equimolar mix of two oligonucleotides served as the beta constant-region primer for TRBC1 and TRBC2. Nested alpha and beta constant-region primers with the SP2 primer drove four PCR rounds on ligated cDNA. TCRdb fed the UMI-ligation and nested PCR reads into MiXCR, producing one record per CDR3 protein. The repertoire holds about 120,000 distinct CDR3 sequences, with around 35% as singletons. After the first PCR, alpha and beta chain libraries were processed separately. Cells stained for CD3, CD4, CD8, CD45RA, CD27 and viability were sorted into four CD45RA/CD27 subsets. The junction had 4 bases not matched to a gene; V was cut back by 4 bases and J by 8 bases. CDR3 length equals 13 residues. On this clonotype: Antigen: not known.

This receptor was taken from a human donor in good health. V is TRBV12-3 or TRBV12-4 and J is TRBJ2-2; 7 nucleotides line up with TRBD1. The sequencing sample was made of central memory CD4+ T cells from blood. CDR3 DNA sequence: TGTGCCAGCAGTTCGACAGGGTCAGGGGAGCTGTTTTTT. This gives the protein CASSSTGSGELFF.